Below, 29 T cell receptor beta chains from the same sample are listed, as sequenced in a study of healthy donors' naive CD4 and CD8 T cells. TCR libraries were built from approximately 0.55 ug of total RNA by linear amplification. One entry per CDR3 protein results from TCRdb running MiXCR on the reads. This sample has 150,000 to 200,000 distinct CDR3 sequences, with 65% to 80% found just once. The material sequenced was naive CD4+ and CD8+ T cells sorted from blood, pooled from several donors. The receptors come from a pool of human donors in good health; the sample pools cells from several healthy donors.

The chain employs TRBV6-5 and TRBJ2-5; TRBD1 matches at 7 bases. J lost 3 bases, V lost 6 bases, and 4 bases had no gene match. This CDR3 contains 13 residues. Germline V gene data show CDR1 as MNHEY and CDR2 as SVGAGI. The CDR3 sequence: CASSLDREETQYF. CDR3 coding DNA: TGTGCCAGCAGCCTCGACAGGGAAGAGACCCAGTACTTC.

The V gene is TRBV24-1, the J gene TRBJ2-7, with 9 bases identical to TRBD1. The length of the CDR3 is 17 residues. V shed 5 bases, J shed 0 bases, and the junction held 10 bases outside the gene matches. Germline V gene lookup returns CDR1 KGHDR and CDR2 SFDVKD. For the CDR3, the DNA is TGTGCCACCAGTGGGCGTCTTGGACAGGGGAGCTCCTACGAGCAGTACTTC. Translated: CATSGRLGQGSSYEQYF.

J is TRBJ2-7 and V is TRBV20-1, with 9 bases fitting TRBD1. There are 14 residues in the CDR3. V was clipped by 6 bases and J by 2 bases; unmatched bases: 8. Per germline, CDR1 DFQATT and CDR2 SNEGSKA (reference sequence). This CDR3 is CSAAVGTGPYEQYF. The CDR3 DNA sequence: TGCAGTGCCGCCGTTGGGACAGGGCCCTACGAGCAGTACTTC.

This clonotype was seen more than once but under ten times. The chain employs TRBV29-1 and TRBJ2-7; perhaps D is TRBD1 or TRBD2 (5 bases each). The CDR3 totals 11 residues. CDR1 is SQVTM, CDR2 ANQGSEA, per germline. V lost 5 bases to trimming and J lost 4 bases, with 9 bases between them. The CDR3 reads CSVFGTYEQYF. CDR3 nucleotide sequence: TGCAGCGTTTTCGGGACGTACGAGCAGTACTTC.

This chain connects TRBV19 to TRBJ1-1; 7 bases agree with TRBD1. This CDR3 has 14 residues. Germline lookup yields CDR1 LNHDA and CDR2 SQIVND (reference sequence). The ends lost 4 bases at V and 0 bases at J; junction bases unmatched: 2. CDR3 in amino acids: CASSTGTVNTEAFF. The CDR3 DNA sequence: TGTGCCAGTAGTACCGGGACAGTGAACACTGAAGCTTTCTTT. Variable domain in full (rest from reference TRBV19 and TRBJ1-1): DGGITQSPKYLFRKEGQNVTLSCEQNLNHDAMYWYRQDPGQGLRLIYYSQIVNDFQKGDIAEGYSVSREKKESFPLTVTSAQKNPTAFYLCASSTGTVNTEAFFGQGTRLTVV.

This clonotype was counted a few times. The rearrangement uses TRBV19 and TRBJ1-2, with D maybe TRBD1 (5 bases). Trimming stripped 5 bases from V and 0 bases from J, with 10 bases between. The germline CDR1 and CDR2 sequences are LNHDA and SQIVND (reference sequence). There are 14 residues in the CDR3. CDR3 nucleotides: TGTGCCAGTAGTTGGGGGTCAACTAACTATGGCTACACCTTC. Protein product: CASSWGSTNYGYTF.

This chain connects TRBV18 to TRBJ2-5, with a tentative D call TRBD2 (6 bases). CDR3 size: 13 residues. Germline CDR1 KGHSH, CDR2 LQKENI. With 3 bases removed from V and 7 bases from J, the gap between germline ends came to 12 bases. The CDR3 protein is CASSPRGSWTQYF. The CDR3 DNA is TGTGCCAGCTCACCTCGGGGGAGTTGGACCCAGTACTTC.

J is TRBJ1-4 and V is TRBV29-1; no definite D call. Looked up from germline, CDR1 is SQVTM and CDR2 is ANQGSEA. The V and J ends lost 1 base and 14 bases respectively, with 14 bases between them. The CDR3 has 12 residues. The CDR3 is CSVEGNGERLFF. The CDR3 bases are TGCAGCGTTGAAGGGAATGGGGAAAGGCTGTTTTTT.

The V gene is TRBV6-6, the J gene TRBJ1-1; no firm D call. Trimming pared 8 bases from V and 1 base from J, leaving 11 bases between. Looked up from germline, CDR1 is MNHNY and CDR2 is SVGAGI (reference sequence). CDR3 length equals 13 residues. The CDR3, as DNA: TGTGCCAGCGAGCACGATGGGAACACTGAAGCTTTCTTT. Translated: CASEHDGNTEAFF.

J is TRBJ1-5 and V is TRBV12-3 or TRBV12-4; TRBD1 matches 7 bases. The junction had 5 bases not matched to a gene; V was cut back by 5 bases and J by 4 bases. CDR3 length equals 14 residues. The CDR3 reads CASSRTGRNQPQHF. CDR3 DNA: TGTGCCAGCAGTCGGACAGGCCGTAATCAGCCCCAGCATTTT.

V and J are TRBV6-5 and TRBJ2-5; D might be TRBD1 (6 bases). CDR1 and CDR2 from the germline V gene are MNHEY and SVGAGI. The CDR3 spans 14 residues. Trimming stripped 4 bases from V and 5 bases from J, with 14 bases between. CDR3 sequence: CASSFQQGLETQYF. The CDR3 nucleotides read TGTGCCAGCAGTTTTCAACAGGGCTTGGAGACCCAGTACTTC.

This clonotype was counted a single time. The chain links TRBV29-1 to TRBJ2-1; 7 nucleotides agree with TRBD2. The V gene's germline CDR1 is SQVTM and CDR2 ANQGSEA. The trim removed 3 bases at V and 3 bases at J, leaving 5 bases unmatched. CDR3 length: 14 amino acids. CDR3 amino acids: CSVDASGHYNEQFF. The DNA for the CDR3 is TGCAGCGTTGATGCTAGCGGCCACTACAATGAGCAGTTCTTC.

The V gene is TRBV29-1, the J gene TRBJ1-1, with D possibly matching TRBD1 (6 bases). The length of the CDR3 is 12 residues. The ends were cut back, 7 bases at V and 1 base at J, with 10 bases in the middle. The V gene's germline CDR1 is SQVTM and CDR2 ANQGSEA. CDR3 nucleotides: TGCAGCGCTCGGGGACAGAACACTGAAGCTTTCTTT. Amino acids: CSARGQNTEAFF.

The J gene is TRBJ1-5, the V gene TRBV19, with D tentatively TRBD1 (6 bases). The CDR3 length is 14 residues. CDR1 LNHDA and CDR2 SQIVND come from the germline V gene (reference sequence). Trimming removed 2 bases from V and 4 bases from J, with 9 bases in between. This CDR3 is CASSIYRVNQPQHF. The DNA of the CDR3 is TGTGCCAGTAGTATATACAGGGTGAATCAGCCCCAGCATTTT.

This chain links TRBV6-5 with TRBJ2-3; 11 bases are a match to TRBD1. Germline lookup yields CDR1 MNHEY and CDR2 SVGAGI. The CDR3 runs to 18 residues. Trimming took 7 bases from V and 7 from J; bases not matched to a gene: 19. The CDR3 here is CASTPLRLGQGALYTQYF. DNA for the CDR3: TGTGCCAGCACCCCACTCCGACTTGGACAGGGGGCCCTTTATACGCAGTATTTT.

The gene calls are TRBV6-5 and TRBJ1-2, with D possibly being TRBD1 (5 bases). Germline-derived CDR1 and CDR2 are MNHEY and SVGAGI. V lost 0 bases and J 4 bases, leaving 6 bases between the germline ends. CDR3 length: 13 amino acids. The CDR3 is CASSYSGTYGYTF. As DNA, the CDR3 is TGTGCCAGCAGTTACTCGGGGACCTATGGCTACACCTTC.

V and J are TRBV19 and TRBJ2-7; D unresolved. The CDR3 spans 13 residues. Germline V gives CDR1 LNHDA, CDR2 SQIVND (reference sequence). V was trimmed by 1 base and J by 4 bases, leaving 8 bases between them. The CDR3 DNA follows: TGTGCCAGTAGTATAGGTCCAGGATACGAGCAGTACGTC. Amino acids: CASSIGPGYEQYV.

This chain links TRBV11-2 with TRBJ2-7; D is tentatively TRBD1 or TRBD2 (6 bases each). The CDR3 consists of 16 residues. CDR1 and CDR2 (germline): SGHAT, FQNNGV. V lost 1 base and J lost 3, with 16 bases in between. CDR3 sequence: CASSLVGVRGDYEQYF. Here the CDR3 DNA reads TGTGCCAGCAGCTTAGTGGGCGTTAGGGGGGACTACGAGCAGTACTTC. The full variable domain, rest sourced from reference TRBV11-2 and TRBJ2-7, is EAGVAQSPRYKIIEKRQSVAFWCNPISGHATLYWYQQILGQGPKLLIQFQNNGVVDDSQLPKDRFSAERLKGVDSTLKIQPAKLEDSAVYLCASSLVGVRGDYEQYFGPGTRLTVT.

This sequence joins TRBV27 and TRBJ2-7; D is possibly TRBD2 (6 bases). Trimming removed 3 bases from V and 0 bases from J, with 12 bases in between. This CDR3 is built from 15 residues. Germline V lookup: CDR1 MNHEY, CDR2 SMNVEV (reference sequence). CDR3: CASSFSGLSSYEQYF. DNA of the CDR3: TGTGCCAGCAGTTTCTCGGGACTCAGCTCCTACGAGCAGTACTTC.

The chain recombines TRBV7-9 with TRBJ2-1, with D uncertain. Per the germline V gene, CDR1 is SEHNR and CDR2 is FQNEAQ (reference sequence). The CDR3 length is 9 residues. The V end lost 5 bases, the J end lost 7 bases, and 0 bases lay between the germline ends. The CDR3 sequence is CASSNEQFF. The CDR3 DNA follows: TGTGCCAGCAGCAATGAGCAGTTCTTC.

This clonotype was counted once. CDR3: CASSYHPPGIPENQPQHF. As DNA, the CDR3 is TGTGCCAGCAGCTACCATCCCCCGGGGATACCTGAGAATCAGCCCCAGCATTTT. V is TRBV28 and J is TRBJ1-5, with D unclear. The CDR3 sequence is 18 residues long. The germline V gene has CDR1 MDHEN and CDR2 SYDVKM. V dropped 6 bases and J dropped 4 bases, with 25 bases sitting between them.

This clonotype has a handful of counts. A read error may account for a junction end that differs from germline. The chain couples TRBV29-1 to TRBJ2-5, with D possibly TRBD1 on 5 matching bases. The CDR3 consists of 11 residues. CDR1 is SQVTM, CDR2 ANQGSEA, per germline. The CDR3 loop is CSVEEGPQVHF. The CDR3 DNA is TGCAGCGTTGAAGAGGGGCCTCAGGTGCACTTC.

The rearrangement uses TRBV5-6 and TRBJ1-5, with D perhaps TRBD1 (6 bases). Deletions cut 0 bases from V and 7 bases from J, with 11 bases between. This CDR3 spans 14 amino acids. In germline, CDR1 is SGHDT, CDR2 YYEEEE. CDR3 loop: CASSLGAGEQPQHF. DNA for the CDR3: TGTGCCAGCAGCTTGGGGGCAGGGGAGCAGCCCCAGCATTTT.

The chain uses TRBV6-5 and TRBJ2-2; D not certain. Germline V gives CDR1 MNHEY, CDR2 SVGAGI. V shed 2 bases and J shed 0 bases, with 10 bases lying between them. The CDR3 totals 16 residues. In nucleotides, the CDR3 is TGTGCCAGCAGTTACGACCCTATCGCGAACACCGGGGAGCTGTTTTTT. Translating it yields CASSYDPIANTGELFF.

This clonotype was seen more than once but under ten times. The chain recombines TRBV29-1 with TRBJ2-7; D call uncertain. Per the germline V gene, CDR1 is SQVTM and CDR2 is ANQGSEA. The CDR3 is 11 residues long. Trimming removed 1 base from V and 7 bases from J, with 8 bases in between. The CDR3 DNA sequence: TGCAGCGTTGAAGTGCAGAATGAGCAGTACTTC. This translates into CSVEVQNEQYF.

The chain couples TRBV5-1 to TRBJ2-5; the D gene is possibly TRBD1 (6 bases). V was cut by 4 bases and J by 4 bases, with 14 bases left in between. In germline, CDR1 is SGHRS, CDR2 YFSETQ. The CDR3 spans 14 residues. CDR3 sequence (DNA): TGCGCCAGCAGCCCCAGGGGCGCCCTAGAGACCCAGTACTTC. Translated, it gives CASSPRGALETQYF.

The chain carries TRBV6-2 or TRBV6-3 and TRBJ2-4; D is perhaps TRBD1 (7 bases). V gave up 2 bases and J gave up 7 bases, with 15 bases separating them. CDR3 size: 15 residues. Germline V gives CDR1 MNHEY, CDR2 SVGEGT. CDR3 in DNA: TGTGCCAGCAGTTACCTACAGGGGAGGTCCAACATTCAGTACTTC. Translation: CASSYLQGRSNIQYF.

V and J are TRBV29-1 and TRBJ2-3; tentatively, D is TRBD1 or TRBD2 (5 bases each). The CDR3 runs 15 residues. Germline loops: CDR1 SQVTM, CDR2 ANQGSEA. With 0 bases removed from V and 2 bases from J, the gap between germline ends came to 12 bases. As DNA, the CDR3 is TGCAGCGTTGAAGATCATGGGGGAATCACAGATACGCAGTATTTT. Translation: CSVEDHGGITDTQYF.

The DNA of the CDR3 is TGTGCCAGCAGCCTGGTGGCTAGCGGGAGGTCGAGCACAGATACGCAGTATTTT. Its translation: CASSLVASGRSSTDTQYF. The chain couples TRBV6-2 or TRBV6-3 to TRBJ2-3; 11 bases fit TRBD2. Germline V gene sequence: CDR1 MNHEY, CDR2 SVGEGT. The CDR3 consists of 18 residues. Losses at the gene ends were 6 bases for V and 0 bases for J; bases not matched to a gene: 11.